This T cell receptor beta chain is drawn from a study of T cell responses to AZD1222 COVID-19 vaccine. From germline, CDR1 is KGHSH and CDR2 LQKENI. This CDR3 has 15 residues. V lost 0 bases, J lost 0 bases, and 6 bases lay in between. As for this clone: The antigen is undetermined.

Only in-frame clones appear in the TCRdb table, and some are missing; sequencing was by immunoSEQ multiplex PCR. In the table there are about 100,000 clones, about 90% of which are singletons. Study-level results: Spike-specific TCR breadth rose after two AZD1222 doses, and depth rose as well. Nearly half of unique spike-specific TCRs reportedly avoided B.1.351 and B.1.1.7 mutated regions. At baseline, seropositivity was found in only six or seven AZD1222 recipients. Donors were largely white British and mainly female; clonal diversity was possibly underestimated.

Sample: peripheral blood, taken on day 0 of MenACWY control vaccination. This receptor was taken from an adult in good health. The chain employs TRBV18 and TRBJ1-3; D unresolved. CDR3 nucleotides: TGTGCCAGCTCACCACCGGCCAGCTCTGGAAACACCATATATTTT. This encodes CASSPPASSGNTIYF.